This TCR beta chain came from a study of control samples from healthy donors and cancer patients. Using immunoSEQ multiplex PCR, the repertoire was profiled, and TCRdb retains in-frame clones only, with some absent. The table lists about 180,000 clones, approximately 94% of them singletons. The CDR3 runs 14 residues. CDR1 and CDR2 (germline): SGHAT, FQNNGV. V lost 4 bases, J lost 4 bases, and 4 bases stayed unmatched. The sequence was collected from a man aged 25 to 45 in good health. The sequenced material came from blood. The gene calls are TRBV11-2 and TRBJ1-5; 7 bases agree with TRBD1. The CDR3, as DNA: TGTGCCAGCAGCTCCCGGGACAGAAATCAGCCCCAGCATTTT. This codes for CASSSRDRNQPQHF.